The 22 T cell receptor beta chains given below trace back to one sample, sequenced in a study of pediatric ulcerative colitis. Data came from immunoSEQ multiplex PCR; TCRdb stores just in-frame clones and leaves some out. The repertoire holds roughly 23,000 clones, with about 71% as singletons. One to two pinch biopsies were taken from the rectum during colonoscopy. Sequencing used gut tissue. These receptors were obtained from a boy younger than 18 with severe ulcerative colitis.

V usage is TRBV27 and J usage is TRBJ2-1, with 8 nucleotides matching TRBD1. V gave up 3 bases and J gave up 7 bases; unmatched junction bases: 2. Looked up from germline, CDR1 is MNHEY and CDR2 is SMNVEV (reference sequence). This CDR3 has 13 residues. CDR3: CASSFYRGNEQFF. In DNA, the CDR3 is TGTGCCAGCAGTTTTTACAGGGGGAATGAGCAGTTCTTC.

The rearrangement joins TRBV2 to TRBJ2-1; D is ambiguous. CDR3 length: 13 amino acids. The V gene lost 6 bases and the J gene lost 4 bases, with 10 bases spanning the gap. Germline CDR1 reads SNHLY; CDR2 reads FYNNEI. The CDR3 loop reads CASRDFNYNEQFF. CDR3 sequence (DNA): TGTGCCAGCAGGGATTTCAATTACAATGAGCAGTTCTTC.

This sequence joins TRBV15 and TRBJ1-1, with D unresolved. Trimming stripped 8 bases from V and 11 bases from J, with 15 bases between. Germline lookup yields CDR1 LNHNV and CDR2 YYDKDF (reference sequence). The CDR3 has 11 residues. The CDR3 sequence: CATFNGMRAFF. The CDR3 coding sequence is TGTGCCACCTTTAACGGAATGAGGGCTTTCTTT. Full variable domain (outside the CDR3, taken from reference TRBV15 and TRBJ1-1): DAMVIQNPRYQVTQFGKPVTLSCSQTLNHNVMYWYQQKSSQAPKLLFHYYDKDFNNEADTPDNFQSRRPNTSFCFLDIRSPGLGDTAMYLCATFNGMRAFFGQGTRLTVV.

This rearrangement joins TRBV19 to TRBJ1-2, with 7 bases fitting TRBD1. Germline V lookup: CDR1 LNHDA, CDR2 SQIVND (reference sequence). The CDR3 is 13 amino acids. The V and J ends lost 7 bases and 6 bases, in that order; junction bases with no gene match: 8. The CDR3 reads CASNADRVDGYTF. DNA of the CDR3: TGTGCCAGTAACGCCGACAGGGTCGATGGCTACACCTTC.

To note about this clone: A junction boundary mismatches the germline segment, possibly from a read error. The chain uses TRBV23-1 and TRBJ2-4; D unresolved. TRBV23-1 is recorded as an ORF, its role being uncertain. This CDR3 has 9 residues. This CDR3 is CASSQLWNF. CDR3 DNA sequence: TGCGCCAGCAGTCAATTATGGAACTTC.

This clone is medium-sized (0.01 to 0.1%). This chain joins TRBV11-3 and TRBJ1-2; 9 bases fit TRBD1. The ends lost 4 bases at V and 8 bases at J; junction bases unmatched: 5. In germline, CDR1 is SGHNT, CDR2 YENEEA. The CDR3 runs 13 residues. This chain's CDR3 is CASSSDRGAGYTF. Here the CDR3 DNA reads TGTGCCAGCAGCTCGGACAGGGGCGCAGGCTACACCTTC.

The chain carries TRBV19 and TRBJ1-2, with TRBD1 matching 7 bases. Per the germline V gene, CDR1 is LNHDA and CDR2 is SQIVND (reference sequence). Trimming at V came to 3 bases and at J to 7 bases, leaving 11 bases not matched to a gene. The CDR3 consists of 15 residues. The CDR3, as DNA: TGTGCCAGTAGTATTGGCCAGGGGGTGCAAGGTGGCTACACCTTC. This translates into CASSIGQGVQGGYTF.

The genes are TRBV6-1 and TRBJ2-6; 7 bases agree with TRBD2. Germline CDR1 and CDR2: MNHNS and SASEGT. The trim removed 6 bases at V and 1 base at J, leaving 3 bases unmatched. This CDR3 has 15 amino acids. CDR3 sequence (DNA): TGTGCCAGCAGGTCGGGGGGATCTGGGGCCAACGTCCTGACTTTC. Translated: CASRSGGSGANVLTF.

The rearrangement uses TRBV6-1 and TRBJ2-3; 8 positions agree with TRBD2. The CDR3 is 14 residues long. The junction had 6 bases not matched to a gene; V was cut back by 8 bases and J by 2 bases. Germline lookup yields CDR1 MNHNS and CDR2 SASEGT. CDR3 in amino acids: CASSKRGNTDTQYF. The CDR3 region has the DNA TGTGCCAGCTCGAAGCGGGGGAACACAGATACGCAGTATTTT.

This chain uses TRBV4-1 with TRBJ2-7; 7 positions match TRBD1. This CDR3 has 14 amino acids. The V segment lost 4 bases and the J segment 3 bases; nucleotides outside the gene matches: 6. The germline V gene has CDR1 MGHRA and CDR2 YSYEKL. Here the CDR3 DNA reads TGCGCCAGCAGCCCCCGGGACAGAGACTACGAGCAGTACTTC. This sequence encodes CASSPRDRDYEQYF.

J is TRBJ1-3 and V is TRBV2; TRBD1 matches at 7 bases. Germline V gene sequence: CDR1 SNHLY, CDR2 FYNNEI. J lost 2 bases, V lost 6 bases, and 4 bases had no gene match. CDR3 length equals 14 residues. The CDR3 nucleotides are TGTGCCAGCAGACCCGGGACAGCTGGAAACACCATATATTTT. Translating it yields CASRPGTAGNTIYF.

The genes are TRBV7-2 and TRBJ2-7; D not resolved. V was cut by 1 base and J by 1 base, with 11 bases left in between. CDR1 is SGHTA, CDR2 FQGNSA, per germline. This CDR3 region has 15 residues. The CDR3: CASSLVVALSYEQYF. In nucleotides, the CDR3 is TGTGCCAGCAGCTTAGTGGTTGCGTTGTCCTACGAGCAGTACTTC.

The rearrangement links TRBV29-1 to TRBJ2-5; D gene unclear. V lost 4 bases and J lost 3, with 6 bases in between. Germline CDR1 is SQVTM and CDR2 is ANQGSEA. This CDR3 is 11 amino acids long. In DNA form, the CDR3 reads TGCAGCGTTGTTCGGAAAGAGACCCAGTACTTC. This encodes CSVVRKETQYF.

This chain connects TRBV5-4 to TRBJ2-1; 9 nucleotides agree with TRBD1. The germline V gene has CDR1 SGHNT and CDR2 YYREEE (reference sequence). Trimming took 4 bases from V and 6 from J; bases not matched to a gene: 5. The length of the CDR3 is 14 residues. CDR3 coding DNA: TGTGCCAGCAGCCGAGGACAGGGGCCCAATGAGCAGTTCTTC. Its protein product is CASSRGQGPNEQFF. Using reference TRBV5-4 and TRBJ2-1 for the parts outside the CDR3, the full variable domain is ETGVTQSPTHLIKTRGQQVTLRCSSQSGHNTVSWYQQALGQGPQFIFQYYREEENGRGNFPPRFSGLQFPNYSSELNVNALELDDSALYLCASSRGQGPNEQFFGPGTRLTVL.

This clone is judged medium-sized. The J gene is TRBJ1-5, the V gene TRBV28, with 9 bases lining up with TRBD1. Per the germline V gene, CDR1 is MDHEN and CDR2 is SYDVKM. After removal of 6 bases from V and 1 base from J, the junction contained 7 bases not matched to a gene. The CDR3 runs 16 residues. The CDR3 DNA is TGTGCCAGCAGCTCGGGACAGGGAATAAGCAATCAGCCCCAGCATTTT. Translation gives CASSSGQGISNQPQHF.

This rearrangement joins TRBV5-4 to TRBJ1-1; no firm D call. This CDR3 is built from 13 residues. V dropped 0 bases and J dropped 3 bases, with 6 bases sitting between them. Looked up from germline, CDR1 is SGHNT and CDR2 is YYREEE (reference sequence). This CDR3 reads CASSLVWDTEAFF. CDR3 nucleotides: TGTGCCAGCAGCTTGGTATGGGACACTGAAGCTTTCTTT.

The V gene is TRBV5-4, the J gene TRBJ2-1; 9 bases match TRBD1. The CDR3 is made up of 15 amino acids. CDR1 and CDR2 from the germline V gene are SGHNT and YYREEE (reference sequence). V dropped 4 bases and J dropped 5; count of bases not matched to a gene: 7. CDR3 in DNA: TGTGCCAGCAGCGGGACAGGGCTAGCGAACAATGAGCAGTTCTTC. This encodes CASSGTGLANNEQFF.

The rearrangement links TRBV11-3 to TRBJ1-1, with D maybe TRBD1 (6 bases). V was cut by 3 bases and J by 12 bases, with 11 bases left in between. CDR1 and CDR2 from the germline V gene are SGHNT and YENEEA. The CDR3 is made up of 11 amino acids. CDR3 nucleotide sequence: TGTGCCAGCAGCTTCAGGGGCAGGACTTTCTTT. Translating it yields CASSFRGRTFF.

This clone has a single count. This chain connects TRBV11-2 to TRBJ2-1; the match to TRBD2 covers 9 bases. Per germline, CDR1 SGHAT and CDR2 FQNNGV. V shed 8 bases, J shed 0 bases, and the junction held 14 bases outside the gene matches. The CDR3 spans 18 residues. The CDR3 coding sequence is TGTGCCAGCCGGGAGATGCGGGGGGGTAGAAGCTCCTACAATGAGCAGTTCTTC. This codes for CASREMRGGRSSYNEQFF.

CDR3 DNA: TGTGCCAGCAGCTTAGTAGGGACGACCGGCGACCAGTACTTC. This encodes CASSLVGTTGDQYF. The rearrangement joins TRBV11-1 to TRBJ2-5, with D perhaps being TRBD1 or TRBD2 (5 bases each). The CDR3 is made up of 14 amino acids. Deletions cut 1 base from V and 10 bases from J, with 16 bases between. Germline values: CDR1 SGHAT, CDR2 FQDESV (reference sequence).

The chain couples TRBV7-9 to TRBJ2-5; TRBD2 matches at 11 bases. This CDR3 has 17 residues. The germline CDR1 and CDR2 sequences are SEHNR and FQNEAQ (reference sequence). The ends lost 3 bases at V and 5 bases at J; junction bases unmatched: 11. The CDR3 here is CASSLTSGTPWGETQYF. CDR3 in DNA: TGTGCCAGCAGCTTGACTAGCGGGACTCCCTGGGGGGAGACCCAGTACTTC.

The V gene is TRBV28, the J gene TRBJ2-4; TRBD1 agrees at 10 bases. The CDR3 contains 17 residues. Germline values: CDR1 MDHEN, CDR2 SYDVKM. J was trimmed by 2 bases and V by 5 bases; bases with no gene match: 9. In DNA, the CDR3 is TGTGCCAGCAGTCTCCCGACAGGGGGCGCCTCCAAAAACATTCAGTACTTC. It is translated as CASSLPTGGASKNIQYF.